This TCR beta chain was recorded in a study of blood T cell repertoires in COVID-19. As for the study in general: PBMCs, B-cell-depleted T cells, or T cells were the source of the cDNA or gDNA that made up the material.

The method was immunoSEQ multiplex PCR; TCRdb's version includes in-frame clones alone and lacks a portion of them. Of tens of thousands of clones detected, around 87% appear once; the ten largest clones hold about 7.8%. This CDR3 contains 14 residues. Germline values: CDR1 MGHDK, CDR2 SYGVNS. The germline V and J ends were trimmed by 3 bases and 7 bases, with 13 bases remaining between them. This chain joins TRBV25-1 and TRBJ2-1; tentatively, D is TRBD2 (6 bases). Sequenced material: peripheral blood. The receptor was derived from a man aged 50 or older with active COVID-19. The CDR3 loop is CASSEGLPGNEQFF. The CDR3 DNA follows: TGTGCCAGCAGTGAGGGACTCCCCGGAAATGAGCAGTTCTTC.